These T cell receptor beta chains were read from a single sample in a study of T cells in Graves' hyperthyroidism and ophthalmopathy. TCRdb fed the multiplex PCR reads into MiXCR, producing one record per CDR3 protein. The sample shows under 350,000 distinct CDR3 sequences, approximately 15% of them seen only once. The sample consisted of blood. All receptors derive from a woman in her sixties or seventies with Graves' ophthalmopathy. CDR3s include the opening cysteine and the closing phenylalanine or tryptophan.

CASSTSRSTNEKLFF	TRBV28	TRBJ1-4
CASSLDLDGSYEQYF	TRBV28	TRBJ2-7
CASAGGSKNEQFF	TRBV5-8	TRBJ2-1
CASSYSLIGDTEAFF	TRBV6-2/TRBV6-3	TRBJ1-1
CAISERLVGETQYF	TRBV10-3	TRBJ2-5
CASHPATGAGYTF	TRBV19	TRBJ1-2
CASSSIPSGAYNEQFF	TRBV7-3	TRBJ2-1
CASSARGGSTEAFF	TRBV5-1	TRBJ1-1
CASSTGTDLAKTIQYF	TRBV19	TRBJ2-4
CASSLARGAGANYGYTF	TRBV7-2	TRBJ1-2
CASSQPGLASEQYF	TRBV4-2	TRBJ2-7
CASTPWVGRITFNTDTQYF	TRBV11-2	TRBJ2-3
CATSRDPGTEYGYTF	TRBV15	TRBJ1-2
CASSFSSGNTIYF	TRBV5-8	TRBJ1-3